One sample yielded the 32 T cell receptor beta chains listed below, sequenced in a study of blood T cell repertoires in COVID-19. Method: immunoSEQ multiplex PCR; TCRdb's copy keeps in-frame clones and lacks some. The profile shows about 180,000 clones, approximately 83% of them singletons. Sequenced material: peripheral blood. These receptors were taken from a human donor with active or convalescent COVID-19. The donor label of this sample is uncertain.

The chain uses TRBV5-4 and TRBJ2-4; TRBD2 might be the D (6 bases). This CDR3 comprises 17 residues. Germline CDR1 reads SGHNT; CDR2 reads YYREEE (reference sequence). V gave up 2 bases and J gave up 5 bases, with 20 bases separating them. The CDR3 protein is CASSFGGGRTFQNIQYF. CDR3 nucleotide sequence: TGTGCCAGCAGCTTCGGTGGGGGGAGAACGTTCCAAAACATTCAGTACTTC.

The chain links TRBV20-1 to TRBJ2-7; TRBD1 aligns across 7 bases. CDR3 length: 14 residues. Germline CDR1 and CDR2: DFQATT and SNEGSKA (reference sequence). With 3 bases clipped from V and 2 bases from J, the junction kept 7 bases outside the gene matches. The CDR3 DNA follows: TGCAGTGCTAGTAGGGACAGCAAGACCTACGAGCAGTACTTC. It is translated as CSASRDSKTYEQYF.

The sample holds one count of this clone. V usage is TRBV2 and J usage is TRBJ1-2; D call uncertain. This CDR3 region has 13 residues. V lost 4 bases and J 8 bases, leaving 14 bases between the germline ends. The V gene's germline CDR1 is SNHLY and CDR2 FYNNEI. The CDR3 bases are TGTGCCAGCAGTGTGAACCGCTACTGGGGCTACACCTTC. The encoded protein is CASSVNRYWGYTF.

The chain employs TRBV6-2 or TRBV6-3 and TRBJ2-6, with 7 bases fitting TRBD1. V gave up 5 bases and J gave up 4 bases; unmatched junction bases: 5. CDR1 and CDR2 from the germline V gene are MNHEY and SVGEGT. The CDR3 covers 15 residues. CDR3 region: CASSQRGPGANVLTF. The CDR3 DNA follows: TGTGCCAGCAGTCAAAGGGGGCCGGGGGCCAACGTCCTGACTTTC.

The V gene is TRBV7-2, the J gene TRBJ2-1; TRBD2 might be the D (5 bases). The CDR3 totals 14 residues. Germline-derived CDR1 and CDR2 are SGHTA and FQGNSA. V lost 2 bases, J lost 6 bases, and 11 bases lay in between. This chain's CDR3 is CASSLPTRSNEQFF. Here the CDR3 DNA reads TGTGCCAGCAGCTTACCCACTAGGTCCAATGAGCAGTTCTTC.

The J gene is TRBJ2-7, the V gene TRBV19; 8 bases line up with TRBD1. There are 14 residues in the CDR3. The junction had 6 bases not matched to a gene; V was cut back by 5 bases and J by 3 bases. Germline V gene lookup returns CDR1 LNHDA and CDR2 SQIVND (reference sequence). The CDR3 bases are TGTGCCAGTAGTGCGGGACAGGCTTACTACGAGCAGTACTTC. This gives the protein CASSAGQAYYEQYF.

The rearrangement uses TRBV5-4 and TRBJ2-7; 7 bases align to TRBD1. This CDR3 is 16 amino acids long. After removal of 1 base from V and 3 bases from J, the junction contained 10 bases not matched to a gene. Germline V gene sequence: CDR1 SGHNT, CDR2 YYREEE (reference sequence). The CDR3: CASSLRPHGTDYEQYF. The CDR3 DNA sequence: TGTGCCAGCAGCTTGAGGCCTCACGGGACAGACTACGAGCAGTACTTC.

The genes are TRBV12-5 and TRBJ2-3, with D uncertain. The CDR3 has 14 amino acids. V lost 3 bases and J 0 bases, leaving 7 bases between the germline ends. The V gene's germline CDR1 is LGHNT and CDR2 FRNRAP. The CDR3 nucleotides read TGTGCTAGTGGTTTTGTACTAAGCACAGATACGCAGTATTTT. It specifies CASGFVLSTDTQYF.

The J gene is TRBJ1-6, the V gene TRBV9; 7 bases are a match to TRBD1. The J segment lost 0 bases and the V segment lost 2 bases, leaving 2 bases of the junction unmatched. The CDR3 covers 16 residues. Germline loops: CDR1 SGDLS, CDR2 YYNGEE. The CDR3: CASSVDRDSYNSPLHF. CDR3 DNA: TGTGCCAGCAGCGTCGACAGGGACTCCTATAATTCACCCCTCCACTTT.

The chain recombines TRBV19 with TRBJ1-4; a possible D gene is TRBD1 (6 bases). The germline CDR1 and CDR2 sequences are LNHDA and SQIVND (reference sequence). V was trimmed by 3 bases and J by 8 bases, leaving 19 bases between them. This CDR3 comprises 16 residues. CDR3 sequence: CASSIVDGRGREKLFF. The DNA for the CDR3 is TGTGCCAGTAGTATCGTGGACGGCAGGGGAAGGGAAAAACTGTTTTTT.

The CDR3: CASTLSPSANTIYF. The CDR3 DNA is TGCGCCAGCACCCTTAGCCCGAGTGCAAACACCATATATTTT. The chain recombines TRBV10-2 with TRBJ1-3; D is unresolved. Germline values: CDR1 WSHSY, CDR2 SAAADI. Trimming cost V 7 bases and J 6 bases, with 16 bases left between them. CDR3 length equals 14 residues.

The chain's CDR3 is CASSWGGGLDEKLFF. The CDR3, as DNA: TGTGCCAGCAGTTGGGGTGGAGGGCTCGATGAAAAACTGTTTTTT. This chain joins TRBV6-2 or TRBV6-3 and TRBJ1-4, with D unresolved. The germline CDR1 and CDR2 sequences are MNHEY and SVGEGT. The CDR3 consists of 15 residues. V lost 4 bases and J lost 6, with 15 bases in between.

This chain links TRBV6-6 with TRBJ1-2, with D maybe TRBD1 (5 bases). This CDR3 spans 13 amino acids. The germline V gene encodes CDR1 MNHNY and CDR2 SVGAGI (reference sequence). Trimming shortened V by 2 bases and J by 8 bases, and 12 bases separated the two germline ends. Here the CDR3 DNA reads TGTGCCAGCAGTTACAGGAGGGACGGGGGCTACACCTTC. Protein product: CASSYRRDGGYTF.

This chain connects TRBV3-1 (or the pseudogene TRBV3-2) to TRBJ2-7; perhaps TRBD1 as D (6 bases). The CDR3 extends over 17 amino acids. Trimming took 1 base from V and 3 from J, leaving 19 bases between them. Germline values: CDR1 LGHDT, CDR2 YNNKEL (reference sequence). The CDR3 DNA reads TGTGCCAGCAGCCAAGTAATCCGCCACAGGGTAATCTACGAGCAGTACTTC. Residues: CASSQVIRHRVIYEQYF.

The gene calls are TRBV6-2 or TRBV6-3 and TRBJ2-5; D is perhaps TRBD1 (6 bases). Germline lookup yields CDR1 MNHEY and CDR2 SVGEGT. The germline V and J ends were trimmed by 1 base and 5 bases, with 20 bases remaining between them. CDR3 length equals 17 residues. Here the CDR3 DNA reads TGTGCCAGCAGTTACTTTCTATCGAACAGGGACATGGAGACCCAGTACTTC. Translated, it gives CASSYFLSNRDMETQYF.

The chain is built from TRBV6-2 or TRBV6-3 and TRBJ2-6; 9 nucleotides agree with TRBD1. The CDR3 runs to 17 residues. Germline V lookup: CDR1 MNHEY, CDR2 SVGEGT. Trimming removed 6 bases from V and 2 bases from J; junction bases left unmatched: 8. This CDR3 is CASSPRQGVPGANVLTF. Written as DNA, the CDR3 is TGTGCCAGCAGCCCCAGACAGGGGGTTCCTGGGGCCAACGTCCTGACTTTC.

The chain links TRBV15 to TRBJ2-1; 14 positions agree with TRBD2. The CDR3 is 18 amino acids. Germline V lookup: CDR1 LNHNV, CDR2 YYDKDF (reference sequence). V was clipped by 2 bases and J by 10 bases; unmatched bases: 13. The CDR3 DNA follows: TGTGCCACCAGCAGACCTACCCTGACTAGCGGGAGGGCCCCCGAGCAGTTCTTC. Translating it yields CATSRPTLTSGRAPEQFF.

This clone is a singleton in its sample. V and J are TRBV6-5 and TRBJ1-1, with a weak D call TRBD1 (5 bases). CDR1 MNHEY and CDR2 SVGAGI come from the germline V gene. CDR3 length: 13 amino acids. Between the trimmed V and J ends, which lost 1 base and 7 bases, there was a span of 10 bases. DNA for the CDR3: TGTGCCAGCAGTTACTGGCAGGGAGGTGAAGCTTTCTTT. Amino acid sequence: CASSYWQGGEAFF.

V is TRBV9 and J is TRBJ2-7; D may be TRBD2 (5 bases). The V gene's germline CDR1 is SGDLS and CDR2 YYNGEE. This CDR3 is built from 13 residues. V was trimmed by 0 bases and J by 5 bases, leaving 9 bases between them. CDR3 nucleotide sequence: TGTGCCAGCAGCGTAGGTAGCGAGCACGAGCAGTACTTC. Translating it yields CASSVGSEHEQYF.

The chain is built from TRBV30 and TRBJ1-1; the D is unclear. The CDR3 is 15 amino acids. Trimming removed 5 bases from V and 4 bases from J, with 20 bases in between. Germline assignment: CDR1 GTSNPN and CDR2 SVGIG (reference sequence). In nucleotides, the CDR3 is TGTGCCTGGGTCCGCCCGGGTCGCGAAGGCACTGAAGCTTTCTTT. Protein product: CAWVRPGREGTEAFF.

The chain combines TRBV6-5 with TRBJ1-1; D is unresolved. V lost 0 bases and J 0 bases, leaving 5 bases between the germline ends. CDR3 size: 14 residues. CDR1 and CDR2 (germline): MNHEY, SVGAGI. The CDR3 loop reads CASSYSSVNTEAFF. In nucleotides, the CDR3 is TGTGCCAGCAGTTACTCGTCGGTGAACACTGAAGCTTTCTTT.

The chain has TRBV19 and TRBJ2-3; 7 nucleotides line up with TRBD2. The CDR3 spans 15 residues. V lost 3 bases to trimming and J lost 4 bases; unmatched junction nucleotides: 7. CDR1 and CDR2 (germline): LNHDA, SQIVND (reference sequence). The CDR3 loop is CASSIGLGIADTQYF. CDR3 sequence (DNA): TGTGCCAGTAGTATCGGACTAGGTATCGCAGATACGCAGTATTTT. Filled out from reference TRBV19 and TRBJ2-3, the complete variable domain reads DGGITQSPKYLFRKEGQNVTLSCEQNLNHDAMYWYRQDPGQGLRLIYYSQIVNDFQKGDIAEGYSVSREKKESFPLTVTSAQKNPTAFYLCASSIGLGIADTQYFGPGTRLTVL.

The chain is built from TRBV25-1 and TRBJ2-7; 11 bases line up with TRBD2. CDR1 is MGHDK and CDR2 is SYGVNS in the germline V gene. V trimming: 6 bases; J trimming: 2 bases; junction bases outside the gene matches: 3. CDR3 length equals 14 residues. CDR3 protein: CASSLAGGPYEQYF. DNA of the CDR3: TGTGCCAGCAGCTTAGCGGGAGGGCCCTACGAGCAGTACTTC.

The CDR3 loop reads CASKRGTGGFNEKLFF. The CDR3, as DNA: TGTGCCAGCAAGCGGGGGACAGGGGGATTCAATGAAAAACTGTTTTTT. The J gene is TRBJ1-4, the V gene TRBV19; 11 nucleotides agree with TRBD1. Looked up from germline, CDR1 is LNHDA and CDR2 is SQIVND (reference sequence). Trimming removed 9 bases from V and 5 bases from J; junction bases left unmatched: 11. The CDR3 extends over 16 amino acids.

The chain uses TRBV5-4 and TRBJ2-1; the match to TRBD2 covers 9 bases. J was trimmed by 6 bases and V by 0 bases; bases with no gene match: 4. The germline V gene has CDR1 SGHNT and CDR2 YYREEE (reference sequence). The CDR3 covers 15 residues. The CDR3, as DNA: TGTGCCAGCAGCTTGGATGCGGGAGGGTTCAATGAGCAGTTCTTC. It encodes CASSLDAGGFNEQFF.

This rearrangement joins TRBV9 to TRBJ2-1, with D perhaps matching TRBD2 (7 bases). V lost 0 bases to trimming and J lost 2 bases, with 12 bases between them. The CDR3 is 16 amino acids. Germline CDR1 is SGDLS and CDR2 is YYNGEE. The CDR3 region has the DNA TGTGCCAGCAGCGTAGTGGCGGGGGCCACCTACAATGAGCAGTTCTTC. Amino acids: CASSVVAGATYNEQFF.

The chain has TRBV30 and TRBJ1-1; TRBD1 aligns across 9 bases. V shed 5 bases and J 1 base; nucleotides not matched to a gene: 5. The CDR3 extends over 14 amino acids. The V gene's germline CDR1 is GTSNPN and CDR2 SVGIG (reference sequence). The CDR3 DNA reads as TGTGCCTGGGAAAGGGGACAGGGGAACACTGAAGCTTTCTTT. Its protein product is CAWERGQGNTEAFF.

The J gene is TRBJ1-2, the V gene TRBV18; 7 positions match TRBD1. CDR1 is KGHSH and CDR2 is LQKENI in the germline V gene. V lost 1 base, J lost 5 bases, and 4 bases stayed unmatched. CDR3 length equals 14 residues. CDR3 sequence: CASSPRDSFYGYTF. For the CDR3, the DNA is TGTGCCAGCTCACCACGGGACAGCTTTTATGGCTACACCTTC. The full variable domain, completed using reference TRBV18 and TRBJ1-2, is NAGVMQNPRHLVRRRGQEARLRCSPMKGHSHVYWYRQLPEEGLKFMVYLQKENIIDESGMPKERFSAEFPKEGPSILRIQQVVRGDSAAYFCASSPRDSFYGYTFGSGTRLTVV.

The chain recombines TRBV19 with TRBJ2-7, with 11 nucleotides matching TRBD1. Germline V lookup: CDR1 LNHDA, CDR2 SQIVND (reference sequence). The CDR3 is 15 amino acids. V dropped 4 bases and J dropped 4; count of bases not matched to a gene: 6. In nucleotides, the CDR3 is TGTGCCAGTAGTAGTCGGACAGGGGGCTTATACGAGCAGTACTTC. Translating it yields CASSSRTGGLYEQYF.

On this clone: This specimen includes other DNA sequences encoding the same CDR3. This chain links TRBV3-1 (or the pseudogene TRBV3-2) with TRBJ2-1, with a tentative D call TRBD1 (6 bases). CDR3 length: 15 residues. The V gene lost 1 base and the J gene lost 0 bases, with 7 bases spanning the gap. Looked up from germline, CDR1 is LGHDT and CDR2 is YNNKEL (reference sequence). This CDR3 is CASSQVGGSYNEQFF. CDR3 in DNA: TGTGCCAGCAGCCAAGTAGGGGGCTCCTACAATGAGCAGTTCTTC.

The rearrangement uses TRBV4-1 and TRBJ2-7; 9 bases are a match to TRBD2. CDR1 is MGHRA, CDR2 YSYEKL, per germline. The CDR3 sequence is 18 residues long. Trimming removed 1 base from V and 6 bases from J; junction bases left unmatched: 16. For the CDR3, the DNA is TGCGCCAGCAGCCAAGCCCCCCTTGTCATTAGCGGGAGTGGCGAGCAGTACTTC. Translated: CASSQAPLVISGSGEQYF.

This sequence joins TRBV24-1 and TRBJ2-1, with D perhaps TRBD1 (5 bases). From germline, CDR1 is KGHDR and CDR2 SFDVKD. The V and J ends lost 0 bases and 7 bases respectively, with 15 bases between them. This CDR3 region has 16 residues. The chain's CDR3 is CATSDLGDGAGNEQFF. CDR3 DNA sequence: TGTGCCACCAGTGATTTGGGGGATGGGGCTGGGAATGAGCAGTTCTTC.